This is a list of T cell receptor beta chains from one sample in a study of regulatory T cells in long-lasting Graves disease. Using its own MiXCR run on the multiplex PCR reads, TCRdb lists one record per CDR3 protein. The data show 350,000 to 450,000 distinct CDR3 sequences, less than 30% seen once. The sequencing here drew on peripheral blood mononuclear cells (PBMCs), taken when the disease was refractory, from a patient treated with antithyroid drugs. Source of these receptors: a woman aged 40 to 49 with Graves disease. The CDR3 runs from the conserved cysteine through the conserved F or W. A D gene is named only where the DNA matches it firmly. Only part of the rows carry a size: once, few, many, or a class if the clone is expanded.

V gene: TRBV11-1; clone size: few; D gene: NA; J gene: TRBJ2-7; CDR3 protein: CASSSGSYEQCF; CDR3 DNA: TGTGCCAGCAGCTCCGGATCCTACGAGCAGTGCTTC
V gene: TRBV20-1; clone size: NA; D gene: TRBD1; J gene: TRBJ1-5; CDR3 protein: CSAKLQGAWNQPQHF; CDR3 DNA: TGCAGTGCTAAGCTACAGGGGGCGTGGAATCAGCCCCAGCATTTT
V gene: TRBV3-1; clone size: NA; D gene: NA; J gene: TRBJ2-7; CDR3 protein: CASSQQGKGYEQYF; CDR3 DNA: TGTGCCAGCAGCCAGCAGGGAAAGGGGTACGAGCAGTACTTC
V gene: TRBV7-8; clone size: many; D gene: TRBD1; J gene: TRBJ1-4; CDR3 protein: CASSLVRTGPNEKLFF; CDR3 DNA: TGTGCCAGCAGCTTAGTACGGACAGGTCCTAATGAAAAACTGTTTTTT
V gene: TRBV12-3/TRBV12-4; clone size: many; D gene: TRBD2; J gene: TRBJ2-7; CDR3 protein: CASRLAGSYEQYF; CDR3 DNA: TGTGCCAGCAGACTAGCGGGCTCCTACGAGCAGTACTTC
V gene: TRBV20-1; clone size: many; D gene: TRBD2; J gene: TRBJ2-5; CDR3 protein: CSATQRELETQYF; CDR3 DNA: TGCAGTGCTACCCAGCGGGAGTTGGAGACCCAGTACTTC
V gene: TRBV6-9; clone size: NA; D gene: NA; J gene: TRBJ1-3; CDR3 protein: CASSSPAGGSGNTIYF; CDR3 DNA: TGTGCCAGCAGTTCCCCGGCGGGGGGCTCTGGAAACACCATATATTTT
V gene: TRBV11-1; clone size: NA; D gene: TRBD1; J gene: TRBJ1-1; CDR3 protein: CASSFGPQGSWDTEAFF; CDR3 DNA: TGTGCCAGCAGCTTCGGACCACAGGGGTCCTGGGACACTGAAGCTTTCTTT
V gene: TRBV6-5; clone size: many; D gene: NA; J gene: TRBJ1-5; CDR3 protein: CASRYDISNQPQHF; CDR3 DNA: TGTGCCAGCAGATACGACATTAGCAATCAGCCCCAGCATTTT
V gene: TRBV27; clone size: NA; D gene: NA; J gene: TRBJ2-3; CDR3 protein: CASSASDYPADTQYF; CDR3 DNA: TGTGCCAGCAGTGCCTCGGACTACCCGGCGGATACGCAGTATTTT
V gene: TRBV15; clone size: few; D gene: NA; J gene: TRBJ2-2; CDR3 protein: CATSRNGRGTGELFF; CDR3 DNA: TGTGCCACCAGCAGGAACGGGAGAGGGACCGGGGAGCTGTTTTTT